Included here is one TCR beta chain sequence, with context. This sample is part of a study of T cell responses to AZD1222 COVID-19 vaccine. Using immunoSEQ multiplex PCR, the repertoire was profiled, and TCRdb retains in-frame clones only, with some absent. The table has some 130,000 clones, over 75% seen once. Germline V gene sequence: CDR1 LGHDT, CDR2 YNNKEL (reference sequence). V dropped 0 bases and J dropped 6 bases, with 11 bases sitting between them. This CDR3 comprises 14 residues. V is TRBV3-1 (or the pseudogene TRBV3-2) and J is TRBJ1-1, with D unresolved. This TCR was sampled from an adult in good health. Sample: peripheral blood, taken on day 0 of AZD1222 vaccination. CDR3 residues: CASSQDKFRAEAFF. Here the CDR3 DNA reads TGTGCCAGCAGCCAAGATAAGTTTCGGGCTGAAGCTTTCTTT.